Listed below are T cell receptor beta chains from one sample, sequenced in a study of CD8 T cells in Susac syndrome. TCRdb analysed the immunoSEQ multiplex PCR reads with MiXCR anew, one entry per CDR3 protein. The table lists around 140,000 distinct CDR3 sequences, just under 95% of them singletons. The sequencing sample was made of CD4+ T cells from PBMCs. The receptors stem from a human donor with Susac syndrome. Each CDR3 is given with its conserved first and last residue. A D gene is named only where the DNA matches it firmly. A clone size is listed for some rows: how often the clone was seen (once, few, many), or a class if it is expanded.

j_gene: TRBJ2-1; d_gene: NA; v_gene: TRBV28; len: 15; abundance: NA; CDR3nt: TGTGCCAGCACCCAAGGGGGGGCTGGGGGGAATGAGCAGTTCTTC; CDR3aa: CASTQGGAGGNEQFF
j_gene: TRBJ1-4; d_gene: NA; v_gene: TRBV11-2; len: 16; abundance: NA; CDR3nt: TGTGCCAGCAGCTTAGATGGGACGGGCAGTTTTGAAAAACTGTTTTTT; CDR3aa: CASSLDGTGSFEKLFF
j_gene: TRBJ1-1; d_gene: NA; v_gene: TRBV10-3; len: 14; abundance: NA; CDR3nt: TGTGCCATCAGTACCGGGACGGTCAACACTGAAGCTTTCTTT; CDR3aa: CAISTGTVNTEAFF
j_gene: TRBJ1-2; d_gene: NA; v_gene: TRBV5-1; len: 15; abundance: NA; CDR3nt: TGCGCCAGCAGCTTGTTAGGAGACAGTCGATATGGCTACACCTTC; CDR3aa: CASSLLGDSRYGYTF
j_gene: TRBJ2-1; d_gene: TRBD1; v_gene: TRBV12-3/TRBV12-4; len: 16; abundance: NA; CDR3nt: TGTGCCAGCAGTTTGGACAGGCTAAGCTCCTACAATGAGCAGTTCTTC; CDR3aa: CASSLDRLSSYNEQFF
j_gene: TRBJ2-6; d_gene: NA; v_gene: TRBV30; len: 16; abundance: NA; CDR3nt: TGTGCCTGGAGTGCAGGTCTCAGCTCTGGGGCCAACGTCCTGACTTTC; CDR3aa: CAWSAGLSSGANVLTF
j_gene: TRBJ2-1; d_gene: TRBD2; v_gene: TRBV5-1; len: 13; abundance: NA; CDR3nt: TGCGCCAGCAGCTGGGGGGGAGGGCAAGAGCAGTTCTTC; CDR3aa: CASSWGGGQEQFF
j_gene: TRBJ2-1; d_gene: TRBD2; v_gene: TRBV5-6; len: 15; abundance: NA; CDR3nt: TGTGCCAGCAGCCTAGCGGGAGTAAGGGGCGATGAGCAGTTCTTC; CDR3aa: CASSLAGVRGDEQFF
j_gene: TRBJ1-2; d_gene: NA; v_gene: TRBV29-1; len: 13; abundance: few; CDR3nt: TGCAGCGTTGAGGGAGGGGCAGGCTATGGCTACACCTTC; CDR3aa: CSVEGGAGYGYTF
j_gene: TRBJ2-7; d_gene: TRBD2; v_gene: TRBV11-2; len: 15; abundance: NA; CDR3nt: TGTGCCAGCAGCGTAACTAGCGGTCCGCCCTACGAGCAGTACTTC; CDR3aa: CASSVTSGPPYEQYF
j_gene: TRBJ1-6; d_gene: NA; v_gene: TRBV27; len: 13; abundance: NA; CDR3nt: TGTGCCAGCAGTTCGGTGGTTGATTCACCCCTCCACTTT; CDR3aa: CASSSVVDSPLHF
j_gene: TRBJ2-3; d_gene: NA; v_gene: TRBV5-6; len: 13; abundance: NA; CDR3nt: TGTGCCAGCAGCCTTAAAGGGGTCGATACGCAGTATTTT; CDR3aa: CASSLKGVDTQYF
j_gene: TRBJ2-1; d_gene: NA; v_gene: TRBV6-2/TRBV6-3; len: 12; abundance: NA; CDR3nt: TGTGCCAGCAGTTACTCGAGAGGGTCGCAGTTCTTC; CDR3aa: CASSYSRGSQFF
j_gene: TRBJ1-2; d_gene: NA; v_gene: TRBV28; len: 13; abundance: NA; CDR3nt: TGTGCCAGCACCTCCGGGGCGATAGCTGGCTACACCTTC; CDR3aa: CASTSGAIAGYTF
j_gene: TRBJ2-1; d_gene: TRBD2; v_gene: TRBV12-3/TRBV12-4; len: 15; abundance: NA; CDR3nt: TGTGCCAGCAGTACCGGACTAGCGGAGTACAATGAGCAGTTCTTC; CDR3aa: CASSTGLAEYNEQFF
j_gene: TRBJ2-5; d_gene: NA; v_gene: TRBV20-1; len: 14; abundance: NA; CDR3nt: TGCAGTGTGGGGGCGCGGGGGACCCGGGAGACCCAGTACTTC; CDR3aa: CSVGARGTRETQYF
j_gene: TRBJ1-1; d_gene: NA; v_gene: TRBV5-8; len: 14; abundance: NA; CDR3nt: TGTGCCAGCAGGCAGTTCGGGCACACTGAAGAAGCTTTCTTT; CDR3aa: CASRQFGHTEEAFF
j_gene: TRBJ1-1; d_gene: NA; v_gene: TRBV29-1; len: 11; abundance: NA; CDR3nt: TGCAGCGTTGATCGGGGCACTGAAGCTTTCTTT; CDR3aa: CSVDRGTEAFF
j_gene: TRBJ2-5; d_gene: TRBD2; v_gene: TRBV20-1; len: 15; abundance: NA; CDR3nt: TGCAGTGCTAGAGCGTTTGCGGGGGATAGGGAGACCCAGTACTTC; CDR3aa: CSARAFAGDRETQYF
j_gene: TRBJ2-1; d_gene: NA; v_gene: TRBV5-1; len: 15; abundance: NA; CDR3nt: TGCGCCAGCAGCCCCGAATCGGGGGCCTACAATGAGCAGTTCTTC; CDR3aa: CASSPESGAYNEQFF